The T cell receptor beta chain described here comes from a study of cytomegalovirus exposure and HLA in healthy donors. Study results and caveats: Across HLA loci, a later analysis found differing TCR association rates, with DRB1 most and HLA-C fewest. Donor immune exposure was known only as CMV serostatus.

On this clone itself: Its antigen remains unidentified.

The study ran its PCR with 60 Vbeta and 13 Jbeta primers. Libraries were prepared by immunoSEQ multiplex PCR; TCRdb keeps only in-frame clonotypes and omits some of them. Of approximately 220,000 clones listed, less than 85% were seen once; the top ten hold over 0.55%. Germline V gene data show CDR1 as SEHNR and CDR2 as FQNEAQ (reference sequence). This CDR3 is built from 12 residues. Trimming pared 7 bases from V and 3 bases from J, leaving 10 bases between. The chain carries TRBV7-9 and TRBJ2-7, with D unresolved. The sample was PBMCs. This TCR was recovered from a man between 18 and 29 years old in good health and CMV-seronegative. CDR3 in DNA: TGTGCCAGCACCGGAGTCAGCTACGAGCAGTACTTC. Residues: CASTGVSYEQYF.